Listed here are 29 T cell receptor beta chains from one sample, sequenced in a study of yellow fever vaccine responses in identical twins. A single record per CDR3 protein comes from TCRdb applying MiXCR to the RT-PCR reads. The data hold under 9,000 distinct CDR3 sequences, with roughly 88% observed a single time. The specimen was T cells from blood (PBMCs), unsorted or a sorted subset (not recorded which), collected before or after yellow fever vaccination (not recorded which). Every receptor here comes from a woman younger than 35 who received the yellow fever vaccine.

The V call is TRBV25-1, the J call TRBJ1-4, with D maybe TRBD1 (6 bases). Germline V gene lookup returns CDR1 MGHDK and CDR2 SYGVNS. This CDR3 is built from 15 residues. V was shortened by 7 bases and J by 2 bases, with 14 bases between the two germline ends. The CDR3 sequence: CASMGRTATNEKLFF. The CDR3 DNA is TGTGCCAGCATGGGCAGGACAGCTACTAATGAAAAACTGTTTTTT.

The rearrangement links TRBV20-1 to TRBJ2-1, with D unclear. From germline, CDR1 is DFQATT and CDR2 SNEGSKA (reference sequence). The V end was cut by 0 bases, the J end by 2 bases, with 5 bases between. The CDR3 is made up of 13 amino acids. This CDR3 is CSARDRTYNEQFF. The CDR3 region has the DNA TGCAGTGCTAGAGATCGGACCTACAATGAGCAGTTCTTC.

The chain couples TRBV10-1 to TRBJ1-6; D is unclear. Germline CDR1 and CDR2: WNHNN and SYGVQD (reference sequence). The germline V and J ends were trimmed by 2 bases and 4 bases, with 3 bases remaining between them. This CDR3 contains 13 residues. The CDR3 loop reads CASSEGYNSPLHF. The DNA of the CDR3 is TGCGCCAGCAGTGAGGGGTATAATTCACCCCTCCACTTT.

CDR3 sequence reads: CASSLSGSETQYF. The CDR3 DNA is TGTGCCAGCAGCTTATCAGGGTCGGAGACCCAGTACTTC. V usage is TRBV5-4 and J usage is TRBJ2-5, with D tentatively TRBD1 (5 bases). The CDR3 is 13 amino acids. V lost 2 bases and J 5 bases, leaving 10 bases between the germline ends. Per germline, CDR1 SGHNT and CDR2 YYREEE (reference sequence). The variable domain in full, completed from reference TRBV5-4 and TRBJ2-5, reads ETGVTQSPTHLIKTRGQQVTLRCSSQSGHNTVSWYQQALGQGPQFIFQYYREEENGRGNFPPRFSGLQFPNYSSELNVNALELDDSALYLCASSLSGSETQYFGPGTRLLVL.

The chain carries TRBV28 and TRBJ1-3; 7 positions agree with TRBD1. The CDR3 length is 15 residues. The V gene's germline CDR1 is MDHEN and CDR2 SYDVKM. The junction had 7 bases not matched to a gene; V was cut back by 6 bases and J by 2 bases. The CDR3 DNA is TGTGCCAGCAGCATACCTACAGGGGCTGGAAACACCATATATTTT. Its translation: CASSIPTGAGNTIYF. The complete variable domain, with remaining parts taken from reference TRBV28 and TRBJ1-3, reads DVKVTQSSRYLVKRTGEKVFLECVQDMDHENMFWYRQDPGLGLRLIYFSYDVKMKEKGDIPEGYSVSREKKERFSLILESASTNQTSMYLCASSIPTGAGNTIYFGEGSWLTVV.

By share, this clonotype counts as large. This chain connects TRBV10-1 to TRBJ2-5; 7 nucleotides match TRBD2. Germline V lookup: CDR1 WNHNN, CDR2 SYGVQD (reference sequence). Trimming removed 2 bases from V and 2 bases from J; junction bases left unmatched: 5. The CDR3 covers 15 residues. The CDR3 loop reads CASSEGVSGQETQYF. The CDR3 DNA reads TGCGCCAGCAGTGAGGGGGTTAGCGGGCAAGAGACCCAGTACTTC.

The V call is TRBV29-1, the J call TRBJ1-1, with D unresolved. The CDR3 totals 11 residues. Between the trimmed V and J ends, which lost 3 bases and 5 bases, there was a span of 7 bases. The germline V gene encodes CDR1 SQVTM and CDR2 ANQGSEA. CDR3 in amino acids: CSVELGTEAFF. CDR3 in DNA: TGCAGCGTTGAGTTAGGGACTGAAGCTTTCTTT.

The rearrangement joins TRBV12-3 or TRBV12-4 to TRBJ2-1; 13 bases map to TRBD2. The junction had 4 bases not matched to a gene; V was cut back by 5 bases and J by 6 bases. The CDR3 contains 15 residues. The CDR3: CASSTSGRAVNEQFF. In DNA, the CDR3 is TGTGCCAGCAGTACTAGCGGGAGGGCCGTCAATGAGCAGTTCTTC.

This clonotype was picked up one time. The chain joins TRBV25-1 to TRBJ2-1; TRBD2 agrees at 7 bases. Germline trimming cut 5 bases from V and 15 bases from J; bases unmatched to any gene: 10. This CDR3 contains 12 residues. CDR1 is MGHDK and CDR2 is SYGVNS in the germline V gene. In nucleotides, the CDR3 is TGTGCCAGCAGTCCTGGGACTAATCTTCGGTTCTTC. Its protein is CASSPGTNLRFF.

CDR3 in amino acids: CASSVDGGNQPQHF. The CDR3 DNA reads as TGTGCCAGCAGTGTTGACGGGGGAAATCAGCCCCAGCATTTT. The chain links TRBV2 to TRBJ1-5, with D possibly TRBD1 on 5 matching bases. Germline CDR1 SNHLY, CDR2 FYNNEI. V was shortened by 4 bases and J by 4 bases, with 11 bases between the two germline ends. This CDR3 has 14 residues. Drawing the rest from reference TRBV2 and TRBJ1-5, the complete variable domain is EPEVTQTPSHQVTQMGQEVILRCVPISNHLYFYWYRQILGQKVEFLVSFYNNEISEKSEIFDDQFSVERPDGSNFTLKIRSTKLEDSAMYFCASSVDGGNQPQHFGDGTRLSIL.

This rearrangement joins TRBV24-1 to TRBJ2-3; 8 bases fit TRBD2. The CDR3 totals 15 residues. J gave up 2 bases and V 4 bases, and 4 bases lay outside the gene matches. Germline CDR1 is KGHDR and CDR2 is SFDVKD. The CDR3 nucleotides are TGTGCCACCAGTGACCGAGCGGGAGCCACAGATACGCAGTATTTT. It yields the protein CATSDRAGATDTQYF.

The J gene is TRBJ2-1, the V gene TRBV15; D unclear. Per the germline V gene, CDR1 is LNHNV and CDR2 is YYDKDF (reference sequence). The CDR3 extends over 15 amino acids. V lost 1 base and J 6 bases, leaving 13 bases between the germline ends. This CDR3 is CATSRVVLVGNEQFF. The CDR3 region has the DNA TGTGCCACCAGCAGAGTGGTTCTAGTAGGCAATGAGCAGTTCTTC.

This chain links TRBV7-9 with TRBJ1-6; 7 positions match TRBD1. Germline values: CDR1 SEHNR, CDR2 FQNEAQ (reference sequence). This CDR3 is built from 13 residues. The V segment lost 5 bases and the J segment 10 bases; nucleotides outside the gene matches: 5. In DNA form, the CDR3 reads TGTGCCAGCAGCGACAGGGTGAACTCACCCCTCCACTTT. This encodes CASSDRVNSPLHF.

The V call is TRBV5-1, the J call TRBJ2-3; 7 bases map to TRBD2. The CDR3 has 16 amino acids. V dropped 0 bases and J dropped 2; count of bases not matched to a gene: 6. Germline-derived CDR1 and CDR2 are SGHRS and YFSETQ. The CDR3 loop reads CASSLGAGLNTDTQYF. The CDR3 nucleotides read TGCGCCAGCAGCTTGGGAGCGGGACTAAACACAGATACGCAGTATTTT.

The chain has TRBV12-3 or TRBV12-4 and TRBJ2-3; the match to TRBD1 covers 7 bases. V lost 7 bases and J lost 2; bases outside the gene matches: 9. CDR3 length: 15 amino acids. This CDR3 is CASTLTQGITDTQYF. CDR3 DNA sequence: TGTGCCAGCACTCTGACACAGGGGATCACAGATACGCAGTATTTT.

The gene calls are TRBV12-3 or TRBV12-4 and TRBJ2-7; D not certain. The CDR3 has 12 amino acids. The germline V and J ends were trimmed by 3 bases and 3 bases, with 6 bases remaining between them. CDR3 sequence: CASSLEGYEQYF. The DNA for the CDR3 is TGTGCCAGCAGTTTGGAAGGCTACGAGCAGTACTTC.

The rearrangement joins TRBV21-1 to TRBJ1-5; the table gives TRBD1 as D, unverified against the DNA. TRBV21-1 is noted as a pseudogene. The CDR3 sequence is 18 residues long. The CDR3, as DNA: TGTGCCAGCAGCGCCCACATCAGGGGAAAAATTAGCAATCAGCCCCAGCATTTT. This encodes CASSAHIRGKISNQPQHF.

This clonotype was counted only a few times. The DNA of the CDR3 is TGTGCCAGCAGTTTTCCAGGGAGGGAGACCCAGTACTTC. Protein product: CASSFPGRETQYF. This chain connects TRBV27 to TRBJ2-5; tentative D call: TRBD2 (6 bases). This CDR3 spans 13 amino acids. V dropped 3 bases and J dropped 5 bases, with 10 bases sitting between them. Germline CDR1 MNHEY, CDR2 SMNVEV (reference sequence).

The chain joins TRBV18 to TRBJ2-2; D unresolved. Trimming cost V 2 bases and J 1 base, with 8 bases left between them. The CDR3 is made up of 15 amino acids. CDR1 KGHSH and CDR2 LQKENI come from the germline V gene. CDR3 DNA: TGTGCCAGCTCACCAGGTTGGCAGAACACCGGGGAGCTGTTTTTT. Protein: CASSPGWQNTGELFF.

The CDR3 is CASSFDYVTQYF. DNA for the CDR3: TGTGCCAGCAGTTTCGATTACGTGACCCAGTACTTC. The chain recombines TRBV12-3 or TRBV12-4 with TRBJ2-5; no firm D call. The V end was cut by 3 bases, the J end by 7 bases, with 9 bases between. CDR3 length equals 12 residues.

The CDR3 protein is CASSQGPGELFF. The CDR3, as DNA: TGTGCCAGCAGCCAAGGTCCCGGGGAGCTGTTTTTT. V gene TRBV14 combines with J gene TRBJ2-2; no reliable D call. The CDR3 is 12 residues long. CDR1 is SGHDN and CDR2 is FVKESK in the germline V gene. V was cut by 1 base and J by 6 bases, with 3 bases left in between.

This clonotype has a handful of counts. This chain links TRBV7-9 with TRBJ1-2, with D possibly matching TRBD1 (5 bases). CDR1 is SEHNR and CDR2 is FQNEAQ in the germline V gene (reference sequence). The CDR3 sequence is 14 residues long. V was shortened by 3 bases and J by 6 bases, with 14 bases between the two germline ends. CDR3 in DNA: TGTGCCAGCAGCTTCGGAGGTGGGACTCATGGCTACACCTTC. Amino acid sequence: CASSFGGGTHGYTF.

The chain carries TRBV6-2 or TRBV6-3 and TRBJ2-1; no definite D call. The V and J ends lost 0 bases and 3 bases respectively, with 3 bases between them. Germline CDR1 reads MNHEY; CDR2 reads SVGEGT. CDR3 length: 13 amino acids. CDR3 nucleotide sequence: TGTGCCAGCAGTTACTCTGTCTACAATGAGCAGTTCTTC. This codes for CASSYSVYNEQFF.

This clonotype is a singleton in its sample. CDR3 nucleotides: TGTGCCATAGACCAGGGTGTAGCGGGAGGGCCATCGGTTGAGCAGTTCTTC. Its protein product is CAIDQGVAGGPSVEQFF. This chain links TRBV10-3 with TRBJ2-1; 11 nucleotides agree with TRBD2. Per the germline V gene, CDR1 is ENHRY and CDR2 is SYGVKD. The CDR3 covers 17 residues. Germline trimming cut 9 bases from V and 9 bases from J; bases unmatched to any gene: 19.

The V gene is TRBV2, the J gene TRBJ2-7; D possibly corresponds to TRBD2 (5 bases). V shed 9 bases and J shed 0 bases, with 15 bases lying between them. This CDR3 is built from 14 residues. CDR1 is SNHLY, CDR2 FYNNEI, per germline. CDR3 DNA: TGTGCCAGTTCTCCCGCGGGCGGCTCCTACGAGCAGTACTTC. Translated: CASSPAGGSYEQYF.

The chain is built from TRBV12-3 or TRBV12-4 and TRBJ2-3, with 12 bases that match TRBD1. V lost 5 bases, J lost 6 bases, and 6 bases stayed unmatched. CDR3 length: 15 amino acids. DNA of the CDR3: TGTGCCAGCAGTCGGGACAGGGGGCTCTTGGATACGCAGTATTTT. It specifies CASSRDRGLLDTQYF.

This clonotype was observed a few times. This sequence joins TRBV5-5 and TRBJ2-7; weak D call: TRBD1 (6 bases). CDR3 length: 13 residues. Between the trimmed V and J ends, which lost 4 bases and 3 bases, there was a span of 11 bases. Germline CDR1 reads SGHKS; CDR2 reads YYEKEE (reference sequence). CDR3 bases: TGTGCCAGCAGCCCTACGGACAGCTACGAGCAGTACGTC. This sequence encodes CASSPTDSYEQYV.

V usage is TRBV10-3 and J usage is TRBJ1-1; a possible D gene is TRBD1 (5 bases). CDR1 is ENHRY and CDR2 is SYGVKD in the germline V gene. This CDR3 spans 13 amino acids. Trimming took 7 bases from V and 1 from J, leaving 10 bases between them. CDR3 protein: CAIKTETNTEAFF. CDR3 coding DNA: TGTGCCATCAAGACAGAGACGAACACTGAAGCTTTCTTT.

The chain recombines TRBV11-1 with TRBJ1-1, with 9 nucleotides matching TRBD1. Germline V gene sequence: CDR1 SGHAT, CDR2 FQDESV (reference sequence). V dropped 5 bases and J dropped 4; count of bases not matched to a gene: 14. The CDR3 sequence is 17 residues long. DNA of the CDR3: TGTGCCAGCAGCCACACGGGGGGGGACAGGGCTCGCACTGAAGCTTTCTTT. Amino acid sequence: CASSHTGGDRARTEAFF.